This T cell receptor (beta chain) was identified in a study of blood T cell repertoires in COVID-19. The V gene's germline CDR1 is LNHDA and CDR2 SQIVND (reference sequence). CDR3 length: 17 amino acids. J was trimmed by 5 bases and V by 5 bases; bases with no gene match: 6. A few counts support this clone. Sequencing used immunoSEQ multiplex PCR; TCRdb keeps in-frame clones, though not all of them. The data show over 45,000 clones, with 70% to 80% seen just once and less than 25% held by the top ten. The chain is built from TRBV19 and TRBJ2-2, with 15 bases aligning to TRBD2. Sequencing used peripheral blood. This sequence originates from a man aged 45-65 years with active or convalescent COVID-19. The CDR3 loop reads CASSQGLAGGKTGELFF. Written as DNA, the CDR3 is TGTGCCAGTAGTCAAGGACTAGCGGGGGGGAAAACCGGGGAGCTGTTTTTT.